These 10 T cell receptor beta chains were all obtained from the same sample, sequenced in a study of CD8 T cells in Susac syndrome. RNA was extracted with the RNeasy kit, and a quantity of roughly 0.45 to 1 ug was reverse transcribed using random hexamers. TCRdb ran MiXCR on the immunoSEQ multiplex PCR reads and lists one entry per CDR3 protein. The table lists around 130,000 distinct CDR3 sequences, around 94% of them singletons. The specimen sequenced was CD4+ T cells from PBMCs. The origin of the receptors is a human donor in good health.

The rearrangement uses TRBV7-8 and TRBJ2-5; 9 bases align to TRBD2. This CDR3 comprises 15 residues. V dropped 7 bases and J dropped 5; count of bases not matched to a gene: 11. Germline CDR1 is SGHVS and CDR2 is FQNEAQ. The CDR3 bases are TGTGCCAGCATCCCTAGCGGGACCCACGGGGAGACCCAGTACTTC. Translating gives CASIPSGTHGETQYF.

The CDR3 DNA sequence: TGTGCCAGCAGTTATGGTGGGGGGTCCCGCTACGAGCAGTACTTC. It yields the protein CASSYGGGSRYEQYF. The chain is built from TRBV6-5 and TRBJ2-7, with D possibly being TRBD2 (6 bases). The CDR3 has 15 residues. Germline values: CDR1 MNHEY, CDR2 SVGAGI. Trimming stripped 3 bases from V and 3 bases from J, with 15 bases between.

The chain couples TRBV18 to TRBJ2-5, with D possibly being TRBD2 (5 bases). This CDR3 comprises 14 residues. Germline-derived CDR1 and CDR2 are KGHSH and LQKENI. The germline V and J ends were trimmed by 3 bases and 5 bases, with 13 bases remaining between them. The CDR3 protein is CASSPMEPGETQYF. In DNA form, the CDR3 reads TGTGCCAGCTCACCGATGGAACCGGGGGAGACCCAGTACTTC.

In DNA form, the CDR3 reads TGTGCCAGTACCCCCCGGGCGGGGACAGGGGGCATGAACACTGAAGCTTTCTTT. Amino acids: CASTPRAGTGGMNTEAFF. The chain uses TRBV19 and TRBJ1-1, with TRBD1 matching 12 bases. The CDR3 has 18 residues. Germline CDR1 LNHDA, CDR2 SQIVND (reference sequence). Trimming removed 7 bases from V and 0 bases from J; junction bases left unmatched: 12.

This chain links TRBV20-1 with TRBJ2-5, with 10 bases identical to TRBD1. V shed 3 bases, J shed 9 bases, and the junction held 4 bases outside the gene matches. CDR3 length: 12 residues. Germline V lookup: CDR1 DFQATT, CDR2 SNEGSKA (reference sequence). Here the CDR3 reads CSARGQGPAQYF. As DNA, the CDR3 is TGCAGTGCTAGGGGACAGGGGCCTGCCCAGTACTTC.

The rearrangement joins TRBV7-8 to TRBJ2-3; TRBD1 is a possible D gene (6 bases). Per germline, CDR1 SGHVS and CDR2 FQNEAQ. The CDR3 totals 12 residues. The V gene lost 4 bases and the J gene lost 8 bases, with 10 bases spanning the gap. CDR3 sequence: CASSSQGSTQYF. The CDR3 DNA sequence: TGTGCCAGCAGCTCTCAGGGGAGTACGCAGTATTTT.

The chain recombines TRBV5-1 with TRBJ1-1, with a tentative D call TRBD1 (6 bases). CDR3 size: 13 residues. V was pared by 0 bases and J by 11 bases, with 14 bases between. Germline V lookup: CDR1 SGHRS, CDR2 YFSETQ. The CDR3 is CASSLASHRVAFF. The CDR3 DNA reads TGCGCCAGCAGCTTGGCGAGCCACAGGGTGGCTTTCTTT.

The CDR3 sequence is CASSLGAPGEKLFF. DNA for the CDR3: TGTGCCAGCAGCTTAGGGGCTCCGGGCGAAAAACTGTTTTTT. This sequence joins TRBV11-2 and TRBJ1-4; no definite D call. The CDR3 runs 14 residues. CDR1 is SGHAT and CDR2 is FQNNGV in the germline V gene. The V end lost 1 base, the J end lost 8 bases, and 11 bases lay between the germline ends.

The chain has TRBV10-3 and TRBJ1-1; D remains unclear. The CDR3 consists of 14 residues. Trimming took off 3 bases at V and 1 base at J, with 9 bases between the two ends. CDR1 and CDR2 from the germline V gene are ENHRY and SYGVKD. CDR3 bases: TGTGCCATCAGTGAAGGAGAAGCGAACACTGAAGCTTTCTTT. As protein: CAISEGEANTEAFF.

This chain uses TRBV2 with TRBJ1-4; no clear D gene. The CDR3 totals 16 residues. CDR1 is SNHLY and CDR2 is FYNNEI in the germline V gene. V lost 3 bases and J 2 bases, leaving 13 bases between the germline ends. CDR3 DNA: TGTGCCAGCAGTGATGGGAGGAGTTTCACTAATGAAAAACTGTTTTTT. This codes for CASSDGRSFTNEKLFF.